The 26 T cell receptor beta chains listed next were all sequenced from one sample in a study of cytomegalovirus exposure and HLA in healthy donors. PCR was performed using 60 Vbeta and 13 Jbeta primers. The table came from immunoSEQ multiplex PCR; TCRdb's copy has only in-frame clones and leaves some out. This table has about 130,000 clones, about 80% appearing once. Sequenced: PBMCs. The source of these receptors is a girl aged 2 to 9 in good health and CMV-seronegative.

The J gene is TRBJ1-1, the V gene TRBV19; 10 nucleotides line up with TRBD1. The V gene end was trimmed by 7 bases and the J gene end by 5 bases; junction bases not matched to a gene: 10. The CDR3 totals 15 residues. CDR1 LNHDA and CDR2 SQIVND come from the germline V gene (reference sequence). The CDR3 bases are TGTGCCAGTAAGGGTCGACAGGGGGCTGCGACTGAAGCTTTCTTT. Translation gives CASKGRQGAATEAFF.

The chain combines TRBV7-9 with TRBJ1-5, with 7 bases matching TRBD1. V trimming: 2 bases; J trimming: 3 bases; junction bases outside the gene matches: 10. Germline lookup yields CDR1 SEHNR and CDR2 FQNEAQ (reference sequence). This CDR3 is built from 17 residues. For the CDR3, the DNA is TGTGCCAGCAGCTTATCCCCACCCAGGGGGGTCAATCAGCCCCAGCATTTT. Translated, it gives CASSLSPPRGVNQPQHF.

This clone was observed a single time. The chain recombines TRBV10-1 with TRBJ1-6, with a possible D match to TRBD1 (6 bases). The CDR3 covers 20 residues. The V end was cut by 4 bases, the J end by 4 bases, with 26 bases between. Per the germline V gene, CDR1 is WNHNN and CDR2 is SYGVQD (reference sequence). The CDR3 here is CASSGPCGGLTVTYNSPLHF. In nucleotides, the CDR3 is TGCGCCAGCAGTGGCCCCTGCGGGGGGCTTACGGTTACATATAATTCACCCCTCCACTTT.

The rearrangement links TRBV7-2 to TRBJ2-7, with a tentative D call TRBD1 (5 bases). CDR3 length: 17 amino acids. The V end lost 5 bases, the J end lost 1 base, and 21 bases lay between the germline ends. CDR1 SGHTA and CDR2 FQGNSA come from the germline V gene. CDR3 amino acids: CASSARASAGSSYEQYF. CDR3 DNA: TGTGCCAGCAGCGCCCGCGCCTCGGCAGGGTCGTCCTACGAGCAGTACTTC.

The chain recombines TRBV4-2 with TRBJ1-1, with D maybe TRBD1 (5 bases). Trimming took off 4 bases at V and 3 bases at J, with 18 bases between the two ends. This CDR3 is built from 16 residues. Looked up from germline, CDR1 is LGHNA and CDR2 is YNFKEQ. CDR3 DNA sequence: TGTGCCAGCAGCCCCTGGATGGGCAGGGAGGACACTGAAGCTTTCTTT. Translation gives CASSPWMGREDTEAFF.

This clone was found once. The chain joins TRBV7-8 to TRBJ2-7; 11 positions match TRBD2. The germline gives CDR1 SGHVS, CDR2 FQNEAQ. The CDR3 runs to 16 residues. J was trimmed by 3 bases and V by 1 base; bases with no gene match: 5. The CDR3 coding sequence is TGTGCCAGCAGCTTAGATGGGACTAGCGGTGTCTACGAGCAGTACTTC. This encodes CASSLDGTSGVYEQYF. Combining the CDR3 with reference TRBV7-8 and TRBJ2-7 gives the whole variable domain GAGVSQSPRYKVAKRGQDVALRCDPISGHVSLFWYQQALGQGPEFLTYFQNEAQLDKSGLPSDRFFAERPEGSVSTLKIQRTQQEDSAVYLCASSLDGTSGVYEQYFGPGTRLTVT.

The chain couples TRBV30 to TRBJ1-1, with TRBD1 matching 7 bases. The V gene end was trimmed by 4 bases and the J gene end by 5 bases; junction bases not matched to a gene: 4. CDR1 is GTSNPN and CDR2 is SVGIG in the germline V gene (reference sequence). The CDR3 has 12 amino acids. CDR3: CAWTGGRTEAFF. CDR3 DNA sequence: TGTGCCTGGACAGGGGGTCGGACTGAAGCTTTCTTT.

The rearrangement joins TRBV19 to TRBJ2-5, with 12 positions matching TRBD2. Germline assignment: CDR1 LNHDA and CDR2 SQIVND (reference sequence). CDR3 size: 13 residues. Losses at the gene ends were 8 bases for V and 4 bases for J; bases not matched to a gene: 2. For the CDR3, the DNA is TGTGCCAGTGCACTAGCGGGAGGAGAGACCCAGTACTTC. Translation gives CASALAGGETQYF.

In the case of this clone: A junction end diverges from the germline sequence, so it may reflect a read error. Other DNA sequences in the same sample also yield this CDR3. The chain joins TRBV30 to TRBJ1-6; a weak D match, TRBD1 (5 bases). CDR1 is GTSNPN and CDR2 is SVGIG in the germline V gene (reference sequence). The CDR3 covers 15 residues. The CDR3 is CAWNVGRGYNSPLHF. CDR3 bases: TGTGCCTGGAACGTCGGCCGGGGGTATAATTCCCCCCTCCACTTT. The variable domain in full, completed from reference TRBV30 and TRBJ1-6, reads SQTIHQWPATLVQPVGSPLSLECTVEGTSNPNLYWYRQAAGRGLQLLFYSVGIGQISSEVPQNLSASRPQDRQFILSSKKLLLSDSGFYLCAWNVGRGYNSPLHFGNGTRLTVT.

The gene calls are TRBV4-3 and TRBJ2-5, with 7 nucleotides matching TRBD2. Germline trimming cut 5 bases from V and 1 base from J; bases unmatched to any gene: 7. The CDR3 covers 15 residues. Germline V gene data show CDR1 as LGHNA and CDR2 as YSLEER. The DNA of the CDR3 is TGCGCCAGCAGCGGAGGTTGGGGGGGCCAAGAGACCCAGTACTTC. Amino acids: CASSGGWGGQETQYF.

The V and J genes are TRBV9 and TRBJ1-2; D ambiguous. V was cut by 0 bases and J by 7 bases, with 10 bases left in between. This CDR3 has 13 amino acids. Germline CDR1 is SGDLS and CDR2 is YYNGEE. The CDR3 here is CASSVGGIGGYTF. CDR3 nucleotide sequence: TGTGCCAGCAGCGTAGGAGGGATAGGTGGCTACACCTTC.

A few counts support this clone. CDR3 nucleotide sequence: TGCGCCAGCAGCCAAGATCATCGGGAAAAACTGTTTTTT. Residues: CASSQDHREKLFF. The chain links TRBV4-3 to TRBJ1-4; the D is unclear. CDR1 LGHNA and CDR2 YSLEER come from the germline V gene. V shed 0 bases and J shed 8 bases, with 7 bases lying between them. The CDR3 covers 13 residues.

The rearrangement links TRBV18 to TRBJ1-2; D is undetermined. Trimming removed 5 bases from V and 6 bases from J, with 16 bases in between. This CDR3 is built from 14 residues. Germline CDR1 and CDR2: KGHSH and LQKENI. The CDR3 reads CASSVGAGANGYTF. The DNA for the CDR3 is TGTGCCAGCTCAGTGGGAGCAGGAGCCAATGGCTACACCTTC. Full variable domain (missing parts from reference TRBV18 and TRBJ1-2): NAGVMQNPRHLVRRRGQEARLRCSPMKGHSHVYWYRQLPEEGLKFMVYLQKENIIDESGMPKERFSAEFPKEGPSILRIQQVVRGDSAAYFCASSVGAGANGYTFGSGTRLTVV.

The chain carries TRBV27 and TRBJ1-5; D remains unclear. The CDR3 contains 12 residues. The germline V gene has CDR1 MNHEY and CDR2 SMNVEV (reference sequence). Trimming left V 8 bases short and J 5 bases short, with 10 bases between. The chain's CDR3 is CASGSFDQPQHF. CDR3 in DNA: TGTGCCAGCGGGAGCTTTGATCAGCCCCAGCATTTT.

The CDR3: CASSVAGAWNTGELFF. In nucleotides, the CDR3 is TGTGCCAGCAGTGTAGCGGGGGCCTGGAACACCGGGGAGCTGTTTTTT. The chain employs TRBV6-1 and TRBJ2-2; 9 bases are shared with TRBD2. The CDR3 length is 16 residues. Trimming removed 4 bases from V and 1 base from J; junction bases left unmatched: 4. Per germline, CDR1 MNHNS and CDR2 SASEGT.

The chain uses TRBV11-2 and TRBJ2-5; D might be TRBD2 (6 bases). The CDR3 runs to 13 residues. Germline V gives CDR1 SGHAT, CDR2 FQNNGV. The V gene lost 8 bases and the J gene lost 3 bases, with 13 bases spanning the gap. CDR3 sequence reads: CASRTTAEETQYF. CDR3 DNA: TGTGCCAGCCGGACTACAGCGGAAGAGACCCAGTACTTC.

This chain joins TRBV12-5 and TRBJ2-7, with 8 bases fitting TRBD1. CDR1 and CDR2 (germline): LGHNT, FRNRAP. V lost 5 bases to trimming and J lost 5 bases; unmatched junction nucleotides: 8. The CDR3 is 14 residues long. CDR3 amino acids: CASGPGQGANEQYF. In DNA form, the CDR3 reads TGTGCTAGTGGTCCAGGACAGGGTGCGAACGAGCAGTACTTC.

This rearrangement joins TRBV7-8 to TRBJ1-1, with D possibly matching TRBD1 (5 bases). Trimming cost V 2 bases and J 1 base, with 5 bases left between them. Per germline, CDR1 SGHVS and CDR2 FQNEAQ. The CDR3 runs to 13 residues. CDR3 region: CASSLQGNTEAFF. The CDR3 DNA sequence: TGTGCCAGCAGCTTACAGGGGAACACTGAAGCTTTCTTT.

This chain uses TRBV6-5 with TRBJ1-1; TRBD1 might be the D (6 bases). This CDR3 contains 15 residues. The germline gives CDR1 MNHEY, CDR2 SVGAGI. Deletions cut 6 bases from V and 2 bases from J, with 16 bases between. The CDR3 DNA is TGTGCCAGCAGATCCTTGAGGGGGGGTAACACTGAAGCTTTCTTT. Amino acids: CASRSLRGGNTEAFF.

Written as DNA, the CDR3 is TGTGCCAGCACCATATTGGACAGGGCGGAAGCTTTCTTT. As protein: CASTILDRAEAFF. V gene TRBV28 combines with J gene TRBJ1-1, with 8 bases identical to TRBD1. The CDR3 spans 13 residues. The germline gives CDR1 MDHEN, CDR2 SYDVKM. With 7 bases clipped from V and 8 bases from J, the junction kept 9 bases outside the gene matches.

V and J are TRBV4-1 and TRBJ2-1; TRBD1 aligns across 8 bases. Germline CDR1 and CDR2: MGHRA and YSYEKL. The CDR3 consists of 16 residues. V lost 2 bases to trimming and J lost 5 bases; unmatched junction nucleotides: 8. This chain's CDR3 is CASSQPGRDRNNEQFF. The CDR3, as DNA: TGCGCCAGCAGCCAACCCGGCCGGGACAGGAACAATGAGCAGTTCTTC.

The CDR3: CASSLKWGYEQYF. CDR3 sequence (DNA): TGTGCCAGCAGTTTAAAGTGGGGCTACGAGCAGTACTTC. The chain is built from TRBV2 and TRBJ2-5; D is unclear. The DNA end is more similar to TRBJ2-7, so the J call may be wrong. The CDR3 has 13 amino acids. Germline values: CDR1 SNHLY, CDR2 FYNNEI.

Notes on this clone: The sample holds other DNA sequences that translate to the same CDR3. The J gene is TRBJ2-5, the V gene TRBV6-5; D remains ambiguous. V was pared by 2 bases and J by 1 base, with 8 bases between. CDR1 MNHEY and CDR2 SVGAGI come from the germline V gene. CDR3 length: 14 residues. The CDR3 loop is CASSYAAGQETQYF. The CDR3 DNA is TGTGCCAGCAGTTACGCGGCCGGCCAAGAGACCCAGTACTTC.

The J gene is TRBJ1-1, the V gene TRBV19; D gene ambiguous. The V gene lost 5 bases and the J gene lost 2 bases, with 18 bases spanning the gap. This CDR3 has 16 residues. Germline CDR1 reads LNHDA; CDR2 reads SQIVND (reference sequence). CDR3 amino acids: CASSSSRWRGNTEAFF. The CDR3 DNA is TGTGCCAGTAGTTCCTCCCGGTGGCGGGGAAACACTGAAGCTTTCTTT.

The rearrangement uses TRBV7-9 and TRBJ1-2; D is possibly TRBD1 (5 bases). Germline V CDR1 and CDR2: SEHNR, FQNEAQ (reference sequence). This CDR3 region has 14 residues. Trimming removed 0 bases from V and 5 bases from J, with 10 bases in between. CDR3 DNA: TGTGCCAGCAGCTTAGCGGCAGACAGTTATGGCTACACCTTC. The encoded protein is CASSLAADSYGYTF.

This chain joins TRBV7-3 and TRBJ2-3; 7 bases match TRBD2. The V gene's germline CDR1 is SGHTA and CDR2 FQGTGA. CDR3 length: 17 amino acids. Trimming took 2 bases from V and 3 from J; bases not matched to a gene: 11. The CDR3 protein is CASSLFGGSSGTDTQYF. The CDR3 DNA is TGTGCCAGCAGCTTATTCGGCGGGAGCAGTGGGACAGATACGCAGTATTTT.